The sequence of this T cell receptor beta chain was determined in a study of cytomegalovirus exposure and HLA in healthy donors. Study conclusions and caveats: One variant, a missense change in DCLRE1C, was linked in a later analysis to TCR beta V- and J-gene trimming. An analysis done earlier found most TCR beta V segments productive about 87% or about 30% of the time.

The germline gives CDR1 SEHNR, CDR2 FQNEAQ (reference sequence). This CDR3 region has 15 residues. With V trimmed by 5 bases and J by 5 bases, 10 bases remained unmatched. Amplification used 60 Vbeta primers and 13 Jbeta primers. The table came from immunoSEQ multiplex PCR; TCRdb's copy has only in-frame clones and leaves some out. The sample includes about 200,000 clones, about four fifths seen only once; the top ten take 1.5% to 2%. A word on this clone: Its antigen remains unidentified.

The sequencing input was PBMCs. The gene calls are TRBV7-9 and TRBJ2-5; 8 nucleotides line up with TRBD1. The TCR was taken from a woman aged 18-35 years in good health and CMV-seronegative. As DNA, the CDR3 is TGTGCCAGCAGCCGTTCCCAGGGGGCGCAGGAGACCCAGTACTTC. Protein product: CASSRSQGAQETQYF.